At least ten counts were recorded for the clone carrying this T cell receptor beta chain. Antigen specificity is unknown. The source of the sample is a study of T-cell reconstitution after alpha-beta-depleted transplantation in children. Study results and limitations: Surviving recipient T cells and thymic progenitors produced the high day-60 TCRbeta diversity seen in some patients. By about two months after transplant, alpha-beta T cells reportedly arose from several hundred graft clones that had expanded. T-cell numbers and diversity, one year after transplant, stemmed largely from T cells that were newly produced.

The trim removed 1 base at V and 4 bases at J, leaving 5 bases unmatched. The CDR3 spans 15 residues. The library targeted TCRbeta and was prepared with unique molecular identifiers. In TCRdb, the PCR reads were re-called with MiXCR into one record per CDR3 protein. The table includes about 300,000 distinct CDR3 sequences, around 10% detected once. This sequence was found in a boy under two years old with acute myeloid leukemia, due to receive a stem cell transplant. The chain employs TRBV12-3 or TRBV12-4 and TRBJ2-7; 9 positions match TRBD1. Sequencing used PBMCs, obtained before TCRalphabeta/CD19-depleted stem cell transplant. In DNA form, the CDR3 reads TGTGCCAGCAGTTTAGTCTGGACAGGGGTTTACGAGCAGTACTTC. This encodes CASSLVWTGVYEQYF.